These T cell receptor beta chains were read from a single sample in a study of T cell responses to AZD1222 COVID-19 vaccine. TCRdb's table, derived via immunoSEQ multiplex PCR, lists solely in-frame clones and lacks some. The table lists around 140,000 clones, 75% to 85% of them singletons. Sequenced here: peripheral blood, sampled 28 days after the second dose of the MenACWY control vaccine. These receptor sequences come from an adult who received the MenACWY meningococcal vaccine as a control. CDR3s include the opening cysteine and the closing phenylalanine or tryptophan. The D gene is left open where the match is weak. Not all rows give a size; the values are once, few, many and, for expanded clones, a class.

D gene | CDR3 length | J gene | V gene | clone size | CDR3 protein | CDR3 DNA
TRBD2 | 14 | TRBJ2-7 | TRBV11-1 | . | CASSLGLAGYEQYF | TGTGCCAGCAGCTTGGGACTAGCGGGCTACGAGCAGTACTTC
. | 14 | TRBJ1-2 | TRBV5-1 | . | CASSLPGVAYGYTF | TGCGCCAGCAGCTTGCCAGGGGTAGCCTATGGCTACACCTTC
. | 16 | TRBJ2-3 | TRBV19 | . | CASTNRGGLGTDTQYF | TGTGCCAGCACTAACAGGGGAGGACTAGGCACAGATACGCAGTATTTT
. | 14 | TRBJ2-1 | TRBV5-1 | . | CASSSGARRNEQFF | TGCGCCAGCAGCTCCGGGGCCCGGAGGAATGAGCAGTTCTTC
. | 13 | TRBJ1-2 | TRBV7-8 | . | CASSGTRGYGYTF | TGTGCCAGCTCCGGGACGAGGGGCTATGGCTACACCTTC
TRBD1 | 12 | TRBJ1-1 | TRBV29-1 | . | CSVLAGGTEAFF | TGCAGCGTCCTGGCAGGGGGCACTGAAGCTTTCTTT
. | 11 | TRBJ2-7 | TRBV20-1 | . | CSAKRDPLVYF | TGCAGTGCTAAAAGGGACCCCTTGGTGTACTTC
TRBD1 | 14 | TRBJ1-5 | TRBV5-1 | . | CASSVGTGGQPQHF | TGCGCCAGCAGCGTCGGGACAGGGGGCCAGCCCCAGCATTTT
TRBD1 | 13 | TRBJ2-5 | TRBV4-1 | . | CASSLTGGETQYF | TGCGCCAGCAGCCTAACAGGGGGGGAGACCCAGTACTTC
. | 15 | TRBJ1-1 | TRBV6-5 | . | CASRYSGVGHTEAFF | TGTGCCAGCAGATACTCCGGGGTGGGTCACACTGAAGCTTTCTTT
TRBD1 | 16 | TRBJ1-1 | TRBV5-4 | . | CASSRGQSQSNTEAFF | TGTGCCAGCAGCCGGGGACAGAGCCAAAGCAACACTGAAGCTTTCTTT
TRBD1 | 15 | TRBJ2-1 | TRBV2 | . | CASRRTTGDIQYKFF | TGTGCCAGCAGACGAACGACAGGGGACATACAATATAAGTTCTTC
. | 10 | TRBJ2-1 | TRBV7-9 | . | CASDGNEQFF | TGTGCCAGCGATGGGAATGAGCAGTTCTTC
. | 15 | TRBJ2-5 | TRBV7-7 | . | CASSLAPRFQETQYF | TGTGCTAGCAGCTTAGCGCCGAGGTTCCAAGAGACCCAGTACTTC
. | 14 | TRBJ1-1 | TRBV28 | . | CASSLFGGNTEAFF | TGTGCCAGCAGTTTATTTGGGGGGAACACTGAAGCTTTCTTT
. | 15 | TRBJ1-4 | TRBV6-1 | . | CASSEMGAGREKLFF | TGTGCCAGCAGTGAAATGGGGGCGGGGAGGGAAAAACTGTTTTTT
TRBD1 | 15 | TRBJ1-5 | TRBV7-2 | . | CASSATDRNNQPQHF | TGTGCCAGCAGCGCGACGGACAGGAACAATCAGCCCCAGCATTTT
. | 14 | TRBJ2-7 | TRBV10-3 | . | CAISSAALSYEQYF | TGTGCCATCAGTTCAGCCGCCCTATCTTACGAGCAGTACTTC
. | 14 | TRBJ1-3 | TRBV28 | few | CASSFYEGGPSKSF | TGTGCCAGCAGTTTCTATGAGGGGGGACCGTCGAAGAGTTTT
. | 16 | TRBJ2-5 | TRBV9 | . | CASSDTGIGGLETQYF | TGTGCCAGCAGCGATACAGGGATCGGTGGATTAGAGACCCAGTACTTC
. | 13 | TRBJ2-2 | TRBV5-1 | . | CASSLKDTGELFF | TGCGCCAGCAGCTTGAAGGATACCGGGGAGCTGTTTTTT
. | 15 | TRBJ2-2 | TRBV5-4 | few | CASSRWDTPTGELFF | TGTGCCAGCAGCCGCTGGGACACTCCCACCGGGGAGCTGTTTTTT